These T cell receptor beta chains were read from a single sample in a study of Graves' ophthalmopathy and Graves' hyperthyroidism. Each CDR3 protein is one row after TCRdb ran MiXCR on the multiplex PCR reads. In the table there are hundreds of thousands of distinct CDR3 sequences, 21% of which are singletons. The sample was peripheral blood. The receptors come from a young woman with stable Graves' hyperthyroidism. The CDR3 runs from the conserved cysteine through the conserved F or W.

v_gene: TRBV20-1; CDR3aa: CSARPRLASPIYYQETQYF
v_gene: TRBV6-1; CDR3aa: CASSWDRANYGYTF
v_gene: TRBV12-3/TRBV12-4; CDR3aa: CASRPGGSYQETQYF
v_gene: TRBV11-2; CDR3aa: CASSPEASGSTSSYEQYF
v_gene: TRBV18; CDR3aa: CASSPVEAEKETQYF
v_gene: TRBV12-3/TRBV12-4; CDR3aa: CASSSPGQGVKAFF
v_gene: TRBV6-1; CDR3aa: CASSERGAYSNQPQHF
v_gene: TRBV10-1; CDR3aa: CQPSGGEYQETQYF
v_gene: TRBV6-2/TRBV6-3; CDR3aa: CASRGAGTSGKYEQYF
v_gene: TRBV7-3; CDR3aa: CASAGGAGYNEQFF
v_gene: TRBV2; CDR3aa: CASSDRALGGGGPQHF
v_gene: TRBV5-1; CDR3aa: CASSLGQGNPEAFF
v_gene: TRBV29-1; CDR3aa: CSVQGGREETQYF
v_gene: TRBV5-1; CDR3aa: CASSLGTDSYEQYF
v_gene: TRBV20-1; CDR3aa: CSARHSTYEQYF
v_gene: TRBV30; CDR3aa: CAWDSGLETQYF